This passage covers 21 T cell receptor beta chains from one sample sequenced in a study of Ad26.COV2.S vaccination and SARS-CoV-2 variants. Treatment here: some 20 received Ad26.COV2.S at low or high dose, single or two shots; about 5 received placebo; per-sample allocation not given. Samples analyzed were those drawn on day 63 after the first vaccine or placebo injection. Sequencing was performed with immunoSEQ multiplex PCR; in TCRdb, only in-frame clones are kept and a portion is missing. The data contain some 520,000 clones, approximately 90% of them seen just once; the ten biggest clones take up roughly 12%. Sequences were derived from peripheral blood, sampled in a trial of Ad26.COV2.S vaccine versus placebo. Receptors originate from a person between 18 and 65 years old who received the Ad26.COV2.S COVID-19 vaccine or a placebo.

This clone appeared many times. The V and J genes are TRBV7-9 and TRBJ2-7, with TRBD2 matching over 11 bases. Germline CDR1 and CDR2: SEHNR and FQNEAQ (reference sequence). The V segment lost 0 bases and the J segment 2 bases; nucleotides outside the gene matches: 6. CDR3 length: 17 residues. CDR3 amino acids: CASSLAPLAGGTYEQYF. CDR3 nucleotides: TGTGCCAGCAGCTTAGCCCCGCTAGCGGGAGGCACCTACGAGCAGTACTTC.

The V gene is TRBV5-1, the J gene TRBJ2-1; 12 positions match TRBD2. The V segment lost 6 bases and the J segment 5 bases; nucleotides outside the gene matches: 3. Germline CDR1 is SGHRS and CDR2 is YFSETQ. The CDR3 runs 14 residues. The CDR3 region is CASTRTSGNNEQFF. The CDR3 DNA reads as TGCGCCAGCACACGGACTAGCGGGAACAATGAGCAGTTCTTC.

This chain uses TRBV30 with TRBJ1-1, with D possibly TRBD1 on 5 matching bases. The CDR3 is 12 residues long. In germline, CDR1 is GTSNPN, CDR2 SVGIG (reference sequence). V lost 0 bases, J lost 11 bases, and 13 bases lay in between. The CDR3 sequence: CAWSVRGLRAFF. The CDR3 DNA is TGTGCCTGGAGTGTACGGGGCCTGAGGGCTTTCTTT.

The genes are TRBV3-1 (or the pseudogene TRBV3-2) and TRBJ2-7, with a tentative D call TRBD1 (5 bases). CDR3 length: 14 amino acids. Deletions cut 4 bases from V and 3 bases from J, with 13 bases between. Germline loops: CDR1 LGHDT, CDR2 YNNKEL (reference sequence). The CDR3 protein is CASSPTSGYYEQYF. CDR3 in DNA: TGTGCCAGCAGCCCCACGTCAGGGTACTACGAGCAGTACTTC.

This chain uses TRBV2 with TRBJ1-2; tentative D call: TRBD1 (5 bases). Trimming pared 7 bases from V and 2 bases from J, leaving 8 bases between. This CDR3 contains 12 residues. Looked up from germline, CDR1 is SNHLY and CDR2 is FYNNEI. CDR3 sequence: CASMGGNYGYTF. In DNA form, the CDR3 reads TGTGCCAGCATGGGGGGAAACTATGGCTACACCTTC.

The chain employs TRBV7-3 and TRBJ2-1; D might be TRBD2 (6 bases). Germline CDR1 is SGHTA and CDR2 is FQGTGA. The CDR3 covers 15 residues. The germline V and J ends were trimmed by 1 base and 4 bases, with 11 bases remaining between them. The CDR3 is CASSLNPGSYNEQFF. The CDR3 bases are TGTGCCAGCAGCTTAAATCCCGGGAGTTACAATGAGCAGTTCTTC.

The chain uses TRBV18 and TRBJ2-5; tentatively, D is TRBD2 (5 bases). CDR3 length: 13 amino acids. Trimming shortened V by 2 bases and J by 3 bases, and 7 bases separated the two germline ends. The V gene's germline CDR1 is KGHSH and CDR2 LQKENI. The CDR3 loop reads CASSPWGEETQYF. In DNA form, the CDR3 reads TGTGCCAGCTCACCATGGGGAGAAGAGACCCAGTACTTC.

The rearrangement joins TRBV4-3 to TRBJ1-3, with 7 bases identical to TRBD1. Germline V lookup: CDR1 LGHNA, CDR2 YSLEER. This CDR3 is 15 amino acids long. Germline trimming cut 0 bases from V and 6 bases from J; bases unmatched to any gene: 5. CDR3 region: CASSQDSTGVNTIYF. CDR3 sequence (DNA): TGCGCCAGCAGCCAAGATAGTACAGGGGTAAACACCATATATTTT.

This clone appeared once. The genes are TRBV2 and TRBJ2-7; 9 nucleotides line up with TRBD1. This CDR3 contains 13 residues. After removal of 7 bases from V and 5 bases from J, the junction contained 6 bases not matched to a gene. Germline values: CDR1 SNHLY, CDR2 FYNNEI. For the CDR3, the DNA is TGTGCCAGCAATCGGGACAGGGTTCACGAGCAGTACTTC. The encoded protein is CASNRDRVHEQYF.

The V gene is TRBV25-1, the J gene TRBJ1-1; D possibly corresponds to TRBD1 (5 bases). V lost 6 bases, J lost 4 bases, and 15 bases lay in between. This CDR3 is built from 14 residues. Per the germline V gene, CDR1 is MGHDK and CDR2 is SYGVNS. CDR3: CASRRDQASTEAFF. The CDR3 DNA follows: TGTGCCAGCAGAAGGGACCAGGCGAGCACTGAAGCTTTCTTT.

This chain links TRBV19 with TRBJ2-5; D perhaps matches TRBD2 (5 bases). Deletions cut 1 base from V and 2 bases from J, with 17 bases between. The germline gives CDR1 LNHDA, CDR2 SQIVND (reference sequence). The length of the CDR3 is 17 residues. CDR3 sequence (DNA): TGTGCCAGTAGTATAGGGGCCCGGCGCCCGGGGCAAGAGACCCAGTACTTC. Its protein product is CASSIGARRPGQETQYF. The full variable domain, completed using reference TRBV19 and TRBJ2-5, is DGGITQSPKYLFRKEGQNVTLSCEQNLNHDAMYWYRQDPGQGLRLIYYSQIVNDFQKGDIAEGYSVSREKKESFPLTVTSAQKNPTAFYLCASSIGARRPGQETQYFGPGTRLLVL.

The table lists this clone with a count of one. The genes are TRBV30 and TRBJ1-2, with D possibly TRBD1 on 6 matching bases. Trimming left V 2 bases short and J 4 bases short, with 11 bases between. The CDR3 length is 13 residues. In germline, CDR1 is GTSNPN, CDR2 SVGIG (reference sequence). The DNA of the CDR3 is TGTGCCTGGAGTATGGGGACACGCTATGGCTACACCTTC. Amino acids: CAWSMGTRYGYTF.

The chain is built from TRBV6-2 or TRBV6-3 and TRBJ2-7; no reliable D call. V gave up 2 bases and J gave up 7 bases, with 24 bases separating them. The CDR3 runs to 17 residues. Germline-derived CDR1 and CDR2 are MNHEY and SVGEGT. CDR3 sequence reads: CASSYNGPFGPLQEQYF. The CDR3 nucleotides are TGTGCCAGCAGTTACAACGGGCCCTTTGGACCCCTACAGGAGCAGTACTTC.

Notes on this clone: This same CDR3 is encoded by further DNA sequences in the sample. V is TRBV30 and J is TRBJ1-5, with D possibly TRBD1 on 5 matching bases. The CDR3 loop spans 13 amino acids. Trimming stripped 1 base from V and 4 bases from J, with 8 bases between. CDR1 is GTSNPN, CDR2 SVGIG, per germline (reference sequence). In DNA form, the CDR3 reads TGTGCCTGGAGTGACGGGGGGAATCAGCCCCAGCATTTT. Its translation is CAWSDGGNQPQHF.

The chain is built from TRBV24-1 and TRBJ2-1; TRBD2 matches at 9 bases. Germline CDR1 reads KGHDR; CDR2 reads SFDVKD. Trimming cost V 3 bases and J 0 bases; bases outside gene matches: 5. This CDR3 contains 17 residues. CDR3 sequence (DNA): TGTGCCACCAGTGATCCTAGCGGGATAGCCTCCTACAATGAGCAGTTCTTC. This sequence encodes CATSDPSGIASYNEQFF.

The chain employs TRBV25-1 and TRBJ1-1; D is undetermined. This CDR3 has 11 residues. From germline, CDR1 is MGHDK and CDR2 SYGVNS. The V end lost 6 bases, the J end lost 11 bases, and 13 bases lay between the germline ends. The CDR3 sequence: CASRGTAEAFF. The CDR3 nucleotides are TGTGCCAGCAGGGGAACCGCGGAGGCTTTCTTT. Filled out from reference TRBV25-1 and TRBJ1-1, the complete variable domain reads EADIYQTPRYLVIGTGKKITLECSQTMGHDKMYWYQQDPGMELHLIHYSYGVNSTEKGDLSSESTVSRIRTEHFPLTLESARPSHTSQYLCASRGTAEAFFGQGTRLTVV.

This clone was observed a single time. As DNA, the CDR3 is TGTGCCAGCAGCCGCATGACAGGGCAATTGGCTTCCTACGAGCAGTACTTC. It specifies CASSRMTGQLASYEQYF. The chain joins TRBV4-2 to TRBJ2-7, with TRBD1 identical over 7 bases. V gave up 4 bases and J gave up 1 base; unmatched junction bases: 13. Germline assignment: CDR1 LGHNA and CDR2 YNFKEQ. This CDR3 has 17 residues.

The chain carries TRBV6-5 and TRBJ1-1; D possibly corresponds to TRBD1 (5 bases). Germline CDR1 reads MNHEY; CDR2 reads SVGAGI. The CDR3 runs to 15 residues. V lost 0 bases, J lost 5 bases, and 13 bases lay in between. In DNA, the CDR3 is TGTGCCAGCAGTTACTCACGGGGGGTTATGACTGAAGCTTTCTTT. Amino acid sequence: CASSYSRGVMTEAFF.

The chain's CDR3 is CASSRQGPQPQHF. CDR3 sequence (DNA): TGTGCCAGCAGCAGACAGGGGCCTCAGCCCCAGCATTTT. V usage is TRBV2 and J usage is TRBJ1-5; TRBD1 matches 8 bases. The CDR3 loop spans 13 amino acids. CDR1 is SNHLY and CDR2 is FYNNEI in the germline V gene. J gave up 6 bases and V 6 bases, and 4 bases lay outside the gene matches.

This chain joins TRBV5-1 and TRBJ1-1; 8 positions agree with TRBD1. CDR1 SGHRS and CDR2 YFSETQ come from the germline V gene. V trimming: 4 bases; J trimming: 4 bases; junction bases outside the gene matches: 9. The CDR3 totals 15 residues. The CDR3 loop is CASSPQGAGFTEAFF. CDR3 sequence (DNA): TGCGCCAGCAGCCCCCAGGGGGCGGGGTTCACTGAAGCTTTCTTT.

The V call is TRBV21-1, the J call TRBJ2-2; the DNA was not used to check the table's D call, TRBD1. TRBV21-1 counts as a pseudogene. The CDR3 contains 16 residues. CDR3 loop: CASSAQDRDNTGELFF. The CDR3 nucleotides are TGTGCCAGCAGCGCCCAGGACAGGGACAACACCGGGGAGCTGTTTTTT.